The rows below give T cell receptor beta chains drawn from one sample of a study of the immune and genomic landscape of osteosarcoma. Some clones are missing from TCRdb's copy, which holds only in-frame ones; the method was immunoSEQ multiplex PCR. The table records around 470 clones, 84% of them present only once. Sequencing input: osteosarcoma tumor tissue from the thigh. The receptors come from a human donor with osteosarcoma. The CDR3 runs from the conserved cysteine through the conserved F or W. D genes are given only for firm matches. Size tells how often a clone was seen (once, few, many) or the class of an expanded clone, and some rows leave it out.

cdr3_nt: TGTGCCAGCAGTTCCAACGTTGTTTATGGCTACACCTTC
cdr3_aa: CASSSNVVYGYTF
j_call: TRBJ1-2
v_call: TRBV6-5
d_call: -
clone_size: -

cdr3_nt: TGTGCCAGCAGTGAAGAAGACAGAGCCTCCTACGAGCAGTACTTC
cdr3_aa: CASSEEDRASYEQYF
j_call: TRBJ2-7
v_call: TRBV6-1
d_call: -
clone_size: -

cdr3_nt: TGTGCCAGCAGTGCCGGGACAGGGGGCTCCTACGAGCAGTACTTC
cdr3_aa: CASSAGTGGSYEQYF
j_call: TRBJ2-7
v_call: TRBV28
d_call: TRBD1
clone_size: few

cdr3_nt: TGCGCCAGCAGCTGGAGGACAGCCACTGAAGCTTTCTTT
cdr3_aa: CASSWRTATEAFF
j_call: TRBJ1-1
v_call: TRBV5-1
d_call: -
clone_size: -

cdr3_nt: TGTGCCAGCAGCTCGACAGGGGTTATGAGCGAGCAGTACTTC
cdr3_aa: CASSSTGVMSEQYF
j_call: TRBJ2-7
v_call: TRBV7-9
d_call: TRBD1
clone_size: -

cdr3_nt: TGCGCCAGCAGCCAAGATCTGAGGGGTTACGAGCAGTACTTC
cdr3_aa: CASSQDLRGYEQYF
j_call: TRBJ2-7
v_call: TRBV4-3
d_call: -
clone_size: -

cdr3_nt: TGTGCCAGCAGTTTTACAGGGACAAATCAGCCCCAGCATTTT
cdr3_aa: CASSFTGTNQPQHF
j_call: TRBJ1-5
v_call: TRBV27
d_call: -
clone_size: few

cdr3_nt: TGTGCCATCAGTGAGTCGGGGGGGAAACATACGCAGTATTTT
cdr3_aa: CAISESGGKHTQYF
j_call: TRBJ2-3
v_call: TRBV10-3
d_call: TRBD2
clone_size: -

cdr3_nt: TGTGCCAGCAGGTGGACAGGGCGGTCAGATACGCAGTATTTT
cdr3_aa: CASRWTGRSDTQYF
j_call: TRBJ2-3
v_call: TRBV11-2
d_call: TRBD1
clone_size: -

cdr3_nt: TGTGCCAGCAGCTTAGGGACAGTAACTGAAGCTTTCTTT
cdr3_aa: CASSLGTVTEAFF
j_call: TRBJ1-1
v_call: TRBV7-5
d_call: -
clone_size: -

cdr3_nt: TGTGCCAGCAGTTACTCAGGCAGCCGGTCATATGGCTACACCTTC
cdr3_aa: CASSYSGSRSYGYTF
j_call: TRBJ1-2
v_call: TRBV6-5
d_call: -
clone_size: -

cdr3_nt: TGTGCCAGCGGGGGGTTGGGGTACAATGAGCAGTTCTTC
cdr3_aa: CASGGLGYNEQFF
j_call: TRBJ2-1
v_call: TRBV19
d_call: TRBD2
clone_size: -

cdr3_nt: TGTGCCAGCAGTTTACCACTAGCGGGCGCTAACACCGGGGAGCTGTTTTTT
cdr3_aa: CASSLPLAGANTGELFF
j_call: TRBJ2-2
v_call: TRBV27
d_call: TRBD2
clone_size: -

cdr3_nt: TGTGCCAGCTCACCCCCCCTCCCGGGACACAAGAACACTGAAGCTTTCTTT
cdr3_aa: CASSPPLPGHKNTEAFF
j_call: TRBJ1-1
v_call: TRBV18
d_call: -
clone_size: -

cdr3_nt: TGTGCCAGCAGTGGTACAGGGGCGCGGGAGACCCAGTACTTC
cdr3_aa: CASSGTGARETQYF
j_call: TRBJ2-5
v_call: TRBV25-1
d_call: TRBD1
clone_size: -

cdr3_nt: TGTGCCAGCAGCTTAATGCCAGCGAACACCGGGGAGCTGTTTTTT
cdr3_aa: CASSLMPANTGELFF
j_call: TRBJ2-2
v_call: TRBV7-2
d_call: -
clone_size: -

cdr3_nt: TGTGCCAGCAGTTGGACCTGGGAATCCCGCGTCTACGAGCAGTACTTC
cdr3_aa: CASSWTWESRVYEQYF
j_call: TRBJ2-7
v_call: TRBV28
d_call: -
clone_size: -

cdr3_nt: TGTGCCAGCAGTGAGGGCAGCTCCTACGAGCAGTACTTC
cdr3_aa: CASSEGSSYEQYF
j_call: TRBJ2-7
v_call: TRBV2
d_call: -
clone_size: -

cdr3_nt: TGCGCCAGCAGCCAAGATCGGGGAAACTATGGCTACACCTTC
cdr3_aa: CASSQDRGNYGYTF
j_call: TRBJ1-2
v_call: TRBV4-1
d_call: -
clone_size: -

cdr3_nt: TGTGCCAGCAGCCGGTCGTGGGACACTGAAGCTTTCTTT
cdr3_aa: CASSRSWDTEAFF
j_call: TRBJ1-1
v_call: TRBV5-4
d_call: -
clone_size: -

cdr3_nt: TGTGCCAGCAGCTTAGGTTCGGGGAGCACTGAAGCTTTCTTT
cdr3_aa: CASSLGSGSTEAFF
j_call: TRBJ1-1
v_call: TRBV7-2
d_call: -
clone_size: -

cdr3_nt: TGTGCCAGCAGTTTCACAGCCTCCTATGGCTACACCTTC
cdr3_aa: CASSFTASYGYTF
j_call: TRBJ1-2
v_call: TRBV27
d_call: -
clone_size: once

cdr3_nt: TGTGCTAGTGGTTTGCAACCGAACACTGAAGCTTTCTTT
cdr3_aa: CASGLQPNTEAFF
j_call: TRBJ1-1
v_call: TRBV12-5
d_call: -
clone_size: -

cdr3_nt: TGCGCCAGCAGCTTGGCAAGAGACCAGTTCTTC
cdr3_aa: CASSLARDQFF
j_call: TRBJ2-1
v_call: TRBV5-1
d_call: -
clone_size: -

cdr3_nt: TGTGCCAGCACCTTAGGGACAGACCTCACAGATACGCAGTATTTT
cdr3_aa: CASTLGTDLTDTQYF
j_call: TRBJ2-3
v_call: TRBV27
d_call: TRBD1
clone_size: -

cdr3_nt: TGCACCAGCAGTATTTGTCGTTTGTGCACAAGTCGGGCCAACGTCCTGACTTTC
cdr3_aa: CTSSICRLCTSRANVLTF
j_call: TRBJ2-6
v_call: TRBV1
d_call: -
clone_size: -

cdr3_nt: TGTGCCAGCAGTTACTCAGCTAGCGGGAGTGGAGGGACGCAGTATTTT
cdr3_aa: CASSYSASGSGGTQYF
j_call: TRBJ2-3
v_call: TRBV6-5
d_call: TRBD2
clone_size: -

cdr3_nt: TGTGCCAGCAGCTCTGGCTCAGGGGGCTTGGAGACCCAGTACTTC
cdr3_aa: CASSSGSGGLETQYF
j_call: TRBJ2-5
v_call: TRBV5-4
d_call: TRBD1
clone_size: -

cdr3_nt: TGTGCCAGCAGCGTAGGGCCCGGGACTAGCGGGGGGGCATTGGAGACCCAGTACTTC
cdr3_aa: CASSVGPGTSGGALETQYF
j_call: TRBJ2-5
v_call: TRBV9
d_call: TRBD2
clone_size: -

cdr3_nt: TGTGCCTGGAGTGTACAAGCTATTGGGCGCGAGCAGTACTTC
cdr3_aa: CAWSVQAIGREQYF
j_call: TRBJ2-7
v_call: TRBV30
d_call: -
clone_size: -

cdr3_nt: TGTGCCAGCAGTTACGGGCGGGGAGTACTTGAAGCTTTCTTT
cdr3_aa: CASSYGRGVLEAFF
j_call: TRBJ1-1
v_call: TRBV6-5
d_call: -
clone_size: -

cdr3_nt: TGCGCCAGCAGCTTTAAAACCAGGTCCTACGAGCAGTACTTC
cdr3_aa: CASSFKTRSYEQYF
j_call: TRBJ2-7
v_call: TRBV5-1
d_call: -
clone_size: -

cdr3_nt: TGTGCCAGCAGCGCGGGGGGAGCCGGCTACGAGCAGTACTTC
cdr3_aa: CASSAGGAGYEQYF
j_call: TRBJ2-7
v_call: TRBV9
d_call: TRBD2
clone_size: -

cdr3_nt: TGTGCCAGCAGTTTACGATTTGGACCGACCTCTGGAAACACCATATATTTT
cdr3_aa: CASSLRFGPTSGNTIYF
j_call: TRBJ1-3
v_call: TRBV27
d_call: -
clone_size: -

cdr3_nt: TGCGCCAGCACCGGGGGTAGCGCAAATGAGCAGTTCTTC
cdr3_aa: CASTGGSANEQFF
j_call: TRBJ2-1
v_call: TRBV5-1
d_call: -
clone_size: -

cdr3_nt: TGTGCCAGCAGCTCAGGGGTCTCTCGTTCAGAGACCCAGTACTTC
cdr3_aa: CASSSGVSRSETQYF
j_call: TRBJ2-5
v_call: TRBV7-2
d_call: -
clone_size: hyperexpanded

cdr3_nt: TGTGCCAGCAGTTACCTCCTCGGGGGGGTGAATGAGCAGTTCTTC
cdr3_aa: CASSYLLGGVNEQFF
j_call: TRBJ2-1
v_call: TRBV6-5
d_call: TRBD2
clone_size: -

cdr3_nt: TGTGCCAGCAGCGGACAGGGTAATTCACCCCTCCACTTT
cdr3_aa: CASSGQGNSPLHF
j_call: TRBJ1-6
v_call: TRBV9
d_call: TRBD1
clone_size: -

cdr3_nt: TGTGCCAGCAGCCCAACGGTTGAGAACACTGAAGCTTTCTTT
cdr3_aa: CASSPTVENTEAFF
j_call: TRBJ1-1
v_call: TRBV6-4
d_call: -
clone_size: -

cdr3_nt: TGCGCCAGCAGCTTCTACCCGGGGAGCGCAGATACGCAGTATTTT
cdr3_aa: CASSFYPGSADTQYF
j_call: TRBJ2-3
v_call: TRBV5-1
d_call: -
clone_size: -

cdr3_nt: TGCGCCAGCAGCGCCACCCAGGGGGCTGCTGGCTACACCTTC
cdr3_aa: CASSATQGAAGYTF
j_call: TRBJ1-2
v_call: TRBV5-1
d_call: TRBD1
clone_size: few

cdr3_nt: TGTGCCAGCAGCCCGGGACAGGGGGGAGTTGAAAAACTGTTTTTT
cdr3_aa: CASSPGQGGVEKLFF
j_call: TRBJ1-4
v_call: TRBV5-4
d_call: TRBD1
clone_size: -

cdr3_nt: TGTGCCAGCAGCTTTCACTATGGCTACACCTTC
cdr3_aa: CASSFHYGYTF
j_call: TRBJ1-2
v_call: TRBV5-6
d_call: -
clone_size: few

cdr3_nt: TGTGCCAGCAGCCAAGGGTGGACTAGCGGGGCCCCCTACGAGCAGTACTTC
cdr3_aa: CASSQGWTSGAPYEQYF
j_call: TRBJ2-7
v_call: TRBV4-2
d_call: TRBD2
clone_size: -

cdr3_nt: TGTGCCAGTAGTAGACAGGGGGCGACTGAAGCTTTCTTT
cdr3_aa: CASSRQGATEAFF
j_call: TRBJ1-1
v_call: TRBV19
d_call: TRBD1
clone_size: -

cdr3_nt: TGTGCCAGCACCTCCAATGGGGACAGGGGGGATGGCTACACCTTC
cdr3_aa: CASTSNGDRGDGYTF
j_call: TRBJ1-2
v_call: TRBV27
d_call: TRBD1
clone_size: -

cdr3_nt: TGTGCCAGCAGTTCCTCCGGGACAGGGGTAAAGCAGTACTTC
cdr3_aa: CASSSSGTGVKQYF
j_call: TRBJ2-7
v_call: TRBV27
d_call: TRBD1
clone_size: -

cdr3_nt: TGTGCCAGCAGTGCCCCCAATGGGGTCAGAATCTATGGCTACACCTTC
cdr3_aa: CASSAPNGVRIYGYTF
j_call: TRBJ1-2
v_call: TRBV25-1
d_call: -
clone_size: -

cdr3_nt: TGCGCCAGCAGCGGCCCCCAACCGGGACAGGAGGGTGAGAAGAGCAATCAGCCCCAGCATTTT
cdr3_aa: CASSGPQPGQEGEKSNQPQHF
j_call: TRBJ1-5
v_call: TRBV4-3
d_call: TRBD1
clone_size: -

cdr3_nt: TGTGCCATCAGGGGCAGGGGGTCCCAAGAGACCCAGTACTTC
cdr3_aa: CAIRGRGSQETQYF
j_call: TRBJ2-5
v_call: TRBV10-3
d_call: TRBD1
clone_size: -

cdr3_nt: TGTGCCAGCAGTTTCGGGGGGGGTAGCACAGATACGCAGTATTTT
cdr3_aa: CASSFGGGSTDTQYF
j_call: TRBJ2-3
v_call: TRBV6-4
d_call: TRBD2
clone_size: -

cdr3_nt: TGTGCCTGGAGTAGAGGGACCTACAATGAGCAGTTCTTC
cdr3_aa: CAWSRGTYNEQFF
j_call: TRBJ2-1
v_call: TRBV30
d_call: -
clone_size: -